One and the same sample provided the 27 T cell receptor beta chains below, sequenced in a study of T cell responses to AZD1222 COVID-19 vaccine. Here immunoSEQ multiplex PCR was the method, and the copy in TCRdb shows in-frame clones only, minus some. The table lists about 130,000 clones, about 89% of them singletons. The sample was peripheral blood, taken on day 0 of AZD1222 vaccination. The receptors here all came from an adult in good health.

This chain joins TRBV10-1 and TRBJ1-4; TRBD1 might be the D (5 bases). In germline, CDR1 is WNHNN, CDR2 SYGVQD (reference sequence). The CDR3 loop spans 14 amino acids. Trimming removed 6 bases at V and 7 bases at J, with 15 bases between. DNA for the CDR3: TGCGCCAGCAGCGCCGGGACGGGGGTTGAAAAACTGTTTTTT. Amino acids: CASSAGTGVEKLFF.

The rearrangement joins TRBV27 to TRBJ2-7, with D perhaps matching TRBD1 (6 bases). The CDR3 is 14 amino acids. CDR1 is MNHEY and CDR2 is SMNVEV in the germline V gene (reference sequence). Trimming stripped 2 bases from V and 4 bases from J, with 12 bases between. CDR3 DNA: TGTGCCAGCAGTTTACGCGCCAGGGGTTACGAGCAGTACTTC. It is translated as CASSLRARGYEQYF.

This clone came up once. The chain combines TRBV30 with TRBJ2-3; 7 nucleotides line up with TRBD2. The CDR3 has 15 residues. Per germline, CDR1 GTSNPN and CDR2 SVGIG (reference sequence). J lost 0 bases, V lost 4 bases, and 7 bases had no gene match. The CDR3 loop is CAWKRLAASTDTQYF. The DNA for the CDR3 is TGTGCCTGGAAACGCCTAGCGGCGAGCACAGATACGCAGTATTTT.

This sequence joins TRBV4-2 and TRBJ2-7, with TRBD2 matching over 10 bases. This CDR3 comprises 17 residues. CDR1 is LGHNA and CDR2 is YNFKEQ in the germline V gene. V lost 1 base, J lost 2 bases, and 8 bases stayed unmatched. As DNA, the CDR3 is TGTGCCAGCAGCCAAGTTGCTTCTAGCGGGGGAACCTACGAGCAGTACTTC. This encodes CASSQVASSGGTYEQYF.

This chain links TRBV5-1 with TRBJ1-1, with 8 bases aligning to TRBD1. The CDR3 runs 14 residues. The germline V gene has CDR1 SGHRS and CDR2 YFSETQ. V was pared by 2 bases and J by 10 bases, with 10 bases of the junction left unmatched. DNA for the CDR3: TGCGCCAGCAGCTTAGAGGACAGGGCGCCTGGAGCTTTCTTT. This encodes CASSLEDRAPGAFF.

This clone is a singleton in its sample. The chain combines TRBV30 with TRBJ1-2; D remains ambiguous. The CDR3 loop spans 14 amino acids. Germline V gene sequence: CDR1 GTSNPN, CDR2 SVGIG (reference sequence). V was pared by 0 bases and J by 0 bases, with 8 bases between. Here the CDR3 reads CAWSVGLANYGYTF. In nucleotides, the CDR3 is TGTGCCTGGAGTGTGGGGTTGGCTAACTATGGCTACACCTTC.

This clone showed up just a few times. This rearrangement joins TRBV6-6 to TRBJ1-5; possibly TRBD1 for D (5 bases). Germline V gene lookup returns CDR1 MNHNY and CDR2 SVGAGI (reference sequence). Trimming removed 5 bases from V and 0 bases from J, with 14 bases in between. The CDR3 is 16 residues long. The CDR3 nucleotides are TGTGCCAGCAGTCCACTGGGACTGAATAGCAATCAGCCCCAGCATTTT. Residues: CASSPLGLNSNQPQHF.

DNA for the CDR3: TGTGCCAGCAGTGTTTTGGACAGGGTGAAAGAGCAGTACTTC. This sequence encodes CASSVLDRVKEQYF. This rearrangement joins TRBV2 to TRBJ2-7; TRBD1 matches at 8 bases. The J segment lost 7 bases and the V segment lost 4 bases, leaving 9 bases of the junction unmatched. This CDR3 is 14 amino acids long. The germline CDR1 and CDR2 sequences are SNHLY and FYNNEI. Combining the CDR3 with reference TRBV2 and TRBJ2-7 gives the whole variable domain EPEVTQTPSHQVTQMGQEVILRCVPISNHLYFYWYRQILGQKVEFLVSFYNNEISEKSEIFDDQFSVERPDGSNFTLKIRSTKLEDSAMYFCASSVLDRVKEQYFGPGTRLTVT.

This clone was observed a few times. The V and J genes are TRBV19 and TRBJ2-5; D may be TRBD2 (6 bases). This CDR3 is 15 amino acids long. V gave up 3 bases and J gave up 6 bases, with 17 bases separating them. Germline loops: CDR1 LNHDA, CDR2 SQIVND (reference sequence). The CDR3 DNA reads as TGTGCCAGTAGTATTGCTGGGGAGGTTGGGAAGACCCAGTACTTC. Amino acid sequence: CASSIAGEVGKTQYF.

The rearrangement uses TRBV5-8 and TRBJ1-2; D possibly corresponds to TRBD1 (5 bases). This CDR3 has 15 residues. Germline lookup yields CDR1 SGHTS and CDR2 YDEGEE. V was pared by 0 bases and J by 2 bases, with 11 bases between. The CDR3 bases are TGTGCCAGCAGCTTGGGTGGCAGGGTGAACTATGGCTACACCTTC. The encoded protein is CASSLGGRVNYGYTF.

The table lists this clone with a count of one. The chain is built from TRBV5-6 and TRBJ1-1, with D possibly being TRBD1 (5 bases). V gave up 4 bases and J gave up 5 bases, with 9 bases separating them. This CDR3 is 12 amino acids long. Germline V gene data show CDR1 as SGHDT and CDR2 as YYEEEE. CDR3 amino acids: CASSAGWTEAFF. The CDR3, as DNA: TGTGCCAGCAGCGCAGGGTGGACTGAAGCTTTCTTT.

The V gene is TRBV6-1, the J gene TRBJ1-4, with D possibly being TRBD1 (5 bases). CDR3 length: 11 residues. V lost 5 bases and J 8 bases, leaving 6 bases between the germline ends. From germline, CDR1 is MNHNS and CDR2 SASEGT. The CDR3 loop reads CASSRDEKLFF. The CDR3 DNA reads as TGTGCCAGCAGTCGGGACGAAAAACTGTTTTTT.

The V and J genes are TRBV2 and TRBJ2-4; 8 bases match TRBD2. The CDR3 length is 15 residues. J was trimmed by 4 bases and V by 7 bases; bases with no gene match: 9. Looked up from germline, CDR1 is SNHLY and CDR2 is FYNNEI. CDR3 sequence: CASTLEAGGKNIQYF. The CDR3 nucleotides are TGTGCCAGCACCCTGGAGGCGGGGGGAAAAAACATTCAGTACTTC.

This clone was seen just once. This rearrangement joins TRBV7-9 to TRBJ1-1; D uncertain. The V gene lost 7 bases and the J gene lost 5 bases, with 23 bases spanning the gap. This CDR3 region has 16 residues. Germline V lookup: CDR1 SEHNR, CDR2 FQNEAQ (reference sequence). The CDR3 coding sequence is TGTGCCAGCACCCCTCGAGAGGTCCCCCCCGGGACTGAAGCTTTCTTT. It specifies CASTPREVPPGTEAFF.

The chain joins TRBV2 to TRBJ2-3; D not resolved. The CDR3 is 13 residues long. Germline V gene data show CDR1 as SNHLY and CDR2 as FYNNEI. V was cut by 10 bases and J by 5 bases, with 16 bases left in between. The DNA of the CDR3 is TGTGCCAATTCCGGGCCCCGATTAGATACGCAGTATTTT. Residues: CANSGPRLDTQYF.

The rearrangement joins TRBV10-3 to TRBJ1-6; 7 nucleotides match TRBD1. The CDR3 is 13 residues long. Germline trimming cut 6 bases from V and 5 bases from J; bases unmatched to any gene: 1. Germline V lookup: CDR1 ENHRY, CDR2 SYGVKD. The CDR3 nucleotides are TGTGCCATCAGAGGACAGGATAATTCACCCCTCCACTTT. Its protein is CAIRGQDNSPLHF.

The J gene is TRBJ2-2, the V gene TRBV3-1 (or the pseudogene TRBV3-2); 10 nucleotides line up with TRBD1. CDR3 length equals 16 residues. Germline V lookup: CDR1 LGHDT, CDR2 YNNKEL (reference sequence). The trim removed 4 bases at V and 4 bases at J, leaving 6 bases unmatched. The CDR3 here is CASSRMDRGSTGELFF. The CDR3 DNA reads TGTGCCAGCAGCCGCATGGACAGGGGGAGCACCGGGGAGCTGTTTTTT.

The V gene is TRBV25-1, the J gene TRBJ1-1; TRBD1 might be the D (6 bases). Trimming removed 7 bases from V and 0 bases from J, with 18 bases in between. The CDR3 length is 16 residues. The germline V gene has CDR1 MGHDK and CDR2 SYGVNS. In nucleotides, the CDR3 is TGTGCCAGCATCCCGGGACATTCTCTACTGAACACTGAAGCTTTCTTT. Its protein is CASIPGHSLLNTEAFF.

The rearrangement uses TRBV19 and TRBJ1-1; D gene ambiguous. Trimming removed 6 bases at V and 5 bases at J, with 10 bases between. Germline CDR1 reads LNHDA; CDR2 reads SQIVND (reference sequence). This CDR3 comprises 12 residues. CDR3 in amino acids: CASRASWTEAFF. The CDR3 nucleotides read TGTGCCAGTAGGGCCTCGTGGACTGAAGCTTTCTTT.

The chain carries TRBV10-2 and TRBJ2-2, with a weak D call TRBD1 (5 bases). Germline lookup yields CDR1 WSHSY and CDR2 SAAADI. Trimming removed 8 bases at V and 6 bases at J, with 13 bases between. CDR3 size: 13 residues. CDR3 sequence reads: CASGAGMPGELFF. The CDR3 DNA sequence: TGCGCCAGCGGGGCAGGGATGCCCGGGGAGCTGTTTTTT.

This chain links TRBV6-2 or TRBV6-3 with TRBJ2-7; 9 positions match TRBD2. The CDR3 runs 18 residues. Germline CDR1 reads MNHEY; CDR2 reads SVGEGT. With 5 bases clipped from V and 0 bases from J, the junction kept 14 bases outside the gene matches. The CDR3 DNA follows: TGTGCCAGCAGTCCCTCATTTGGCGGGGGGGCCTCCTCCTACGAGCAGTACTTC. Its protein is CASSPSFGGGASSYEQYF.

V and J are TRBV7-2 and TRBJ1-6; TRBD1 matches 9 bases. CDR3 length: 16 residues. The V gene end was trimmed by 4 bases and the J gene end by 12 bases; junction bases not matched to a gene: 13. CDR1 SGHTA and CDR2 FQGNSA come from the germline V gene. CDR3 amino acids: CASSSPRGQGSVPLHF. The CDR3 nucleotides are TGTGCCAGCAGCTCCCCCCGAGGACAGGGGAGTGTACCCCTCCACTTT. Drawing the rest from reference TRBV7-2 and TRBJ1-6, the complete variable domain is GAGVSQSPSNKVTEKGKDVELRCDPISGHTALYWYRQSLGQGLEFLIYFQGNSAPDKSGLPSDRFSAERTGGSVSTLTIQRTQQEDSAVYLCASSSPRGQGSVPLHFGNGTRLTVT.

There are a few counts of this clone. J is TRBJ1-1 and V is TRBV2, with unresolved D. V gave up 6 bases and J gave up 4 bases, with 18 bases separating them. Germline V lookup: CDR1 SNHLY, CDR2 FYNNEI. The CDR3 runs 15 residues. CDR3 sequence: CASRSSGFPGTEAFF. The CDR3 DNA reads as TGTGCCAGCAGATCGTCGGGGTTCCCCGGCACTGAAGCTTTCTTT.

The CDR3 DNA is TGTGCCAGCAGGGAAACGGGGGTCCCGACCTACGAGCAGTACTTC. Translation: CASRETGVPTYEQYF. V is TRBV2 and J is TRBJ2-7, with D perhaps matching TRBD2 (6 bases). V was pared by 6 bases and J by 2 bases, with 17 bases between. CDR3 length: 15 residues. CDR1 is SNHLY and CDR2 is FYNNEI in the germline V gene.

The rearrangement joins TRBV5-8 to TRBJ1-2; 10 bases match TRBD1. CDR3 length equals 14 residues. The J segment lost 2 bases and the V segment lost 5 bases, leaving 3 bases of the junction unmatched. Germline CDR1 is SGHTS and CDR2 is YDEGEE. CDR3 coding DNA: TGTGCCAGCAGACCGGGACAGGGGAACTATGGCTACACCTTC. Protein: CASRPGQGNYGYTF.

The rearrangement joins TRBV19 to TRBJ2-5, with 8 positions matching TRBD2. Losses at the gene ends were 4 bases for V and 3 bases for J; bases not matched to a gene: 1. The germline V gene encodes CDR1 LNHDA and CDR2 SQIVND (reference sequence). CDR3 length: 13 residues. CDR3 in amino acids: CASSSGGKETQYF. The CDR3 nucleotides read TGTGCCAGTAGTAGCGGGGGGAAAGAGACCCAGTACTTC.

V gene TRBV12-3 or TRBV12-4 combines with J gene TRBJ2-1, with 7 bases lining up with TRBD2. This CDR3 has 12 residues. Trimming cost V 6 bases and J 5 bases; bases outside gene matches: 1. CDR3 sequence: CASRLANNEQFF. In nucleotides, the CDR3 is TGTGCCAGCAGACTAGCGAACAATGAGCAGTTCTTC.